This T cell receptor beta chain was captured by sequencing in a study of long-term antiretroviral therapy in people with HIV. Study observations and caveats: Repertoires with HIV possessed tighter CDR3 length spans than those of controls.

DNA was extracted from about 1-10 million thawed cryopreserved PBMC. An immunoSEQ assay, version v3.0, was performed at survey level. The repertoire was sequenced with immunoSEQ multiplex PCR; TCRdb's copy has only in-frame clones and lacks some. The data contain 20,000 or so clones, around 80% of them singletons. Looked up from germline, CDR1 is SGDLS and CDR2 is YYNGEE. The CDR3 spans 14 residues. The V gene end was trimmed by 4 bases and the J gene end by 2 bases; junction bases not matched to a gene: 4. A word on this clone: Its target is unknown.

The input for sequencing was unsorted PBMCs, taken 0.5 years before starting antiretroviral therapy. This TCR was sampled from a woman in her forties or fifties with HIV. The chain carries TRBV9 and TRBJ1-2, with TRBD1 matching 8 bases. The DNA for the CDR3 is TGTGCCAGCAGCCCCGGACAGGGAAACTATGGCTACACCTTC. It is translated as CASSPGQGNYGYTF. Together with reference TRBV9 and TRBJ1-2, the CDR3 gives the full variable domain: DSGVTQTPKHLITATGQRVTLRCSPRSGDLSVYWYQQSLDQGLQFLIQYYNGEERAKGNILERFSAQQFPDLHSELNLSSLELGDSALYFCASSPGQGNYGYTFGSGTRLTVV.